The clone carrying this TCR beta chain was observed a few times. The data were obtained in a study of blood T cells in healthy people across ages. A J-beta primer mix and a sample-barcoded 5' primer were used in a second PCR of roughly 7 to 12 cycles. TCRdb called the 5' RACE reads again in MiXCR, with one record for every CDR3 protein. The sample includes approximately 690,000 distinct CDR3 sequences, over 40% of them seen just once. This CDR3 is 16 amino acids long. V was clipped by 6 bases and J by 5 bases, with 20 bases between them. CDR1 is MNHNS, CDR2 SASEGT, per germline. The sequencing sample was made of blood. The sequence derives from an older man in good health. The chain links TRBV6-1 to TRBJ1-5, with D possibly being TRBD1 (6 bases). CDR3 sequence: CASRDYLGGEYQPQHF. The DNA of the CDR3 is TGTGCCAGCAGAGACTACTTAGGGGGGGAATATCAGCCCCAGCATTTT.